This section outlines one T cell receptor (beta chain) sequence together with its context. Its antigen is unidentified. These data are taken from a study of PD-1 blockade in mismatch repair-deficient tumors. About the research overall: Patients had approximately 13 mismatch repair-deficient cancer types, all previously treated and progressing.

Every patient had mismatch repair deficiency by PCR or immunohistochemistry. TCR sequencing covered a few patients who responded to pembrolizumab. V trimming: 2 bases; J trimming: 9 bases; junction bases outside the gene matches: 10. This CDR3 is built from 15 residues. Germline CDR1 reads SGHRS; CDR2 reads YFSETQ. Overall study findings and caveats: After pembrolizumab, tumor-resident clones rose rapidly, then generally contracted before radiologic responses.

Data came from immunoSEQ multiplex PCR; TCRdb stores just in-frame clones and leaves some out. The sample records around 38,000 clones, about four fifths being singletons. Specimen: peripheral blood, collected 4 weeks after starting pembrolizumab. The gene calls are TRBV5-1 and TRBJ2-1, with TRBD2 matching 8 bases. The sequence was obtained from an adult with mismatch repair-deficient cancer. DNA of the CDR3: TGCGCCAGCAGCTTTCTAAGCGGGAGTGCCCTTGAGCAGTTCTTC. Translation: CASSFLSGSALEQFF.